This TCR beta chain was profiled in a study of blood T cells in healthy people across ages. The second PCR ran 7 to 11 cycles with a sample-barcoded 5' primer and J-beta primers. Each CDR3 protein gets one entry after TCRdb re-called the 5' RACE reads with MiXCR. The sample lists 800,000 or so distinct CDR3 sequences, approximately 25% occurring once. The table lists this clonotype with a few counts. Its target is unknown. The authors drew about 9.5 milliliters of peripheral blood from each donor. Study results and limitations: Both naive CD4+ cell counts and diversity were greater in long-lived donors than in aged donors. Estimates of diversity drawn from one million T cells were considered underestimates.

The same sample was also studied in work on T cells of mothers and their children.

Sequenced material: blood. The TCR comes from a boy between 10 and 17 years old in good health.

The DNA of the CDR3 is TGCGCCAGCAGCCAAGATCTCCAGGTGGACGAGCAGTACTTC. Translating it yields CASSQDLQVDEQYF. The rearrangement uses TRBV4-3 and TRBJ2-7; D remains ambiguous. The germline V gene encodes CDR1 LGHNA and CDR2 YSLEER. This CDR3 has 14 amino acids. V was clipped by 0 bases and J by 5 bases, with 11 bases between them.